These 19 T cell receptor beta chains share one sample of origin, sequenced in a study of OX40 agonist ivuxolimab in advanced cancers. Some clones are missing from TCRdb's copy, which holds only in-frame ones; the method was immunoSEQ multiplex PCR. Seen here are about 14,000 clones, about 77% observed once, and the top ten hold just over 35%. The sequencing here drew on CD4+ or CD8+ T cells sorted from blood, taken in a trial of the OX40 agonist ivuxolimab. Receptors were obtained from an adult with an advanced solid tumor such as melanoma, head and neck, liver or kidney cancer.

The rearrangement links TRBV6-1 to TRBJ1-1; the D is unclear. The germline CDR1 and CDR2 sequences are MNHNS and SASEGT. The CDR3 runs 11 residues. V dropped 2 bases and J dropped 8 bases, with 6 bases sitting between them. CDR3 region: CASSETPEAFF. In DNA, the CDR3 is TGTGCCAGCAGTGAAACACCCGAAGCTTTCTTT.

The chain recombines TRBV4-3 with TRBJ1-4; no clear D gene. Trimming removed 4 bases at V and 1 base at J, with 16 bases between. CDR1 and CDR2 from the germline V gene are LGHNA and YSLEER. The CDR3 spans 17 residues. The DNA of the CDR3 is TGCGCCAGCAGCCCATCCGTAGGAGGTGGAACTAATGAAAAACTGTTTTTT. It translates to CASSPSVGGGTNEKLFF.

The chain couples TRBV28 to TRBJ2-5, with a tentative D call TRBD2 (6 bases). This CDR3 contains 13 residues. Looked up from germline, CDR1 is MDHEN and CDR2 is SYDVKM. The germline V and J ends were trimmed by 4 bases and 2 bases, with 8 bases remaining between them. CDR3 amino acids: CASSSGLQETQYF. CDR3 coding DNA: TGTGCCAGCAGTTCTGGACTACAAGAGACCCAGTACTTC. Supplemented by reference TRBV28 and TRBJ2-5, the full variable domain reads DVKVTQSSRYLVKRTGEKVFLECVQDMDHENMFWYRQDPGLGLRLIYFSYDVKMKEKGDIPEGYSVSREKKERFSLILESASTNQTSMYLCASSSGLQETQYFGPGTRLLVL.

The chain carries TRBV6-1 and TRBJ2-7; no clear D. Per the germline V gene, CDR1 is MNHNS and CDR2 is SASEGT. The CDR3 consists of 15 residues. The V and J ends lost 0 bases and 6 bases respectively, with 15 bases between them. CDR3 in amino acids: CASSEAQALGREQYF. CDR3 coding DNA: TGTGCCAGCAGTGAAGCGCAGGCGCTTGGGCGCGAGCAGTACTTC.

The chain employs TRBV30 and TRBJ1-2; 11 bases agree with TRBD1. This CDR3 has 15 residues. CDR1 and CDR2 (germline): GTSNPN, SVGIG (reference sequence). V gave up 2 bases and J gave up 7 bases; unmatched junction bases: 9. The CDR3, as DNA: TGTGCCTGGAGTCCAAGGACAGGGGGCTTAGGTGGCTACACCTTC. As protein: CAWSPRTGGLGGYTF.

This clone was seen a few times. The V gene is TRBV15, the J gene TRBJ2-7; 9 nucleotides match TRBD1. The CDR3 contains 17 residues. The ends lost 0 bases at V and 3 bases at J; junction bases unmatched: 9. CDR1 is LNHNV, CDR2 YYDKDF, per germline (reference sequence). The chain's CDR3 is CATSRESTGGVVYEQYF. DNA of the CDR3: TGTGCCACCAGCAGAGAGTCGACAGGGGGAGTAGTCTACGAGCAGTACTTC.

This clone was recorded only once. The gene calls are TRBV6-6 and TRBJ2-7; 7 bases map to TRBD2. V shed 7 bases and J 2 bases; nucleotides not matched to a gene: 5. CDR1 and CDR2 (germline): MNHNY, SVGAGI (reference sequence). The CDR3 length is 13 residues. In DNA form, the CDR3 reads TGTGCCAGCACGGCGGGGGTCGCCTACGAGCAGTACTTC. This encodes CASTAGVAYEQYF.

J is TRBJ1-2 and V is TRBV7-8; D unresolved. Per germline, CDR1 SGHVS and CDR2 FQNEAQ. Trimming removed 5 bases at V and 6 bases at J, with 16 bases between. This CDR3 has 14 residues. The CDR3 DNA is TGTGCCAGCAGCCCTCGACGGAACACAGATGGCTACACCTTC. Residues: CASSPRRNTDGYTF.

V and J are TRBV7-6 and TRBJ1-1; D remains unclear. There are 14 residues in the CDR3. Germline CDR1 SGHVS, CDR2 FNYEAQ. Trimming pared 1 base from V and 2 bases from J, leaving 8 bases between. For the CDR3, the DNA is TGTGCCAGCAGCTTAGGGGGAACAAACACTGAAGCTTTCTTT. This translates into CASSLGGTNTEAFF.

The genes are TRBV19 and TRBJ1-1, with a tentative D call TRBD1 (5 bases). This CDR3 has 13 amino acids. Germline V CDR1 and CDR2: LNHDA, SQIVND (reference sequence). Trimming shortened V by 1 base and J by 10 bases, and 13 bases separated the two germline ends. The CDR3 reads CASSIGVAGPAFF. The CDR3 DNA reads as TGTGCCAGTAGTATAGGTGTGGCAGGGCCAGCTTTCTTT. Full variable domain (remainder filled in from reference TRBV19 and TRBJ1-1): DGGITQSPKYLFRKEGQNVTLSCEQNLNHDAMYWYRQDPGQGLRLIYYSQIVNDFQKGDIAEGYSVSREKKESFPLTVTSAQKNPTAFYLCASSIGVAGPAFFGQGTRLTVV.

This sequence joins TRBV28 and TRBJ2-7; 7 bases are shared with TRBD2. Trimming took 3 bases from V and 0 from J; bases not matched to a gene: 5. This CDR3 spans 15 amino acids. Germline CDR1 MDHEN, CDR2 SYDVKM. For the CDR3, the DNA is TGTGCCAGCAGTTTCCAAGGCGGGAGCTCCTACGAGCAGTACTTC. This sequence encodes CASSFQGGSSYEQYF.

The chain combines TRBV5-1 with TRBJ1-4, with 10 bases that match TRBD1. V was pared by 3 bases and J by 5 bases, with 1 base of the junction left unmatched. Germline assignment: CDR1 SGHRS and CDR2 YFSETQ. The CDR3 extends over 14 amino acids. Here the CDR3 DNA reads TGCGCCAGCAGCTGGGACAGGGGAAATGAAAAACTGTTTTTT. Translated: CASSWDRGNEKLFF.

This clone was recorded a few times. The chain employs TRBV9 and TRBJ1-1, with a weak D call TRBD1 (6 bases). V lost 4 bases to trimming and J lost 1 base, with 11 bases between them. The germline gives CDR1 SGDLS, CDR2 YYNGEE. The CDR3 length is 14 residues. In DNA, the CDR3 is TGTGCCAGCAGCCCATGGGACACGAACACTGAAGCTTTCTTT. This gives the protein CASSPWDTNTEAFF.

This clone was seen only a few times. The chain carries TRBV19 and TRBJ2-7; a possible D gene is TRBD1 (6 bases). In germline, CDR1 is LNHDA, CDR2 SQIVND (reference sequence). CDR3 length: 14 amino acids. V was pared by 2 bases and J by 0 bases, with 8 bases between. CDR3 bases: TGTGCCAGTAGTATACTGGGGGCCTCCTACGAGCAGTACTTC. This translates into CASSILGASYEQYF.

This chain joins TRBV5-6 and TRBJ2-2; perhaps TRBD1 as D (6 bases). The CDR3 extends over 15 amino acids. CDR1 is SGHDT and CDR2 is YYEEEE in the germline V gene. The germline V and J ends were trimmed by 4 bases and 2 bases, with 12 bases remaining between them. The CDR3 loop reads CASSPGHINTGELFF. CDR3 bases: TGTGCCAGCAGCCCGGGACATATTAACACCGGGGAGCTGTTTTTT.

This clone was seen once. The chain combines TRBV11-2 with TRBJ2-5; 9 bases fit TRBD1. The CDR3 length is 17 residues. V shed 3 bases and J 1 base; nucleotides not matched to a gene: 9. The germline gives CDR1 SGHAT, CDR2 FQNNGV. The CDR3 protein is CASSFLGGQGAQETQYF. The DNA for the CDR3 is TGTGCCAGCAGCTTCCTGGGGGGACAGGGAGCCCAAGAGACCCAGTACTTC.

This chain joins TRBV7-9 and TRBJ2-1, with no clear D. V dropped 1 base and J dropped 9 bases, with 10 bases sitting between them. Germline V gives CDR1 SEHNR, CDR2 FQNEAQ (reference sequence). This CDR3 contains 13 residues. CDR3 residues: CASSLGGVIEQFF. DNA for the CDR3: TGTGCCAGCAGCTTAGGGGGTGTCATTGAGCAGTTCTTC. The full variable domain, with the rest looked up from reference TRBV7-9 and TRBJ2-1, is DTGVSQNPRHKITKRGQNVTFRCDPISEHNRLYWYRQTLGQGPEFLTYFQNEAQLEKSRLLSDRFSAERPKGSFSTLEIQRTEQGDSAMYLCASSLGGVIEQFFGPGTRLTVL.

The chain carries TRBV30 and TRBJ2-7; D remains ambiguous. Germline V gives CDR1 GTSNPN, CDR2 SVGIG (reference sequence). This CDR3 region has 13 residues. Between the trimmed V and J ends, which lost 3 bases and 5 bases, there was a span of 14 bases. The CDR3 bases are TGTGCCTGGAGCCTTTCTTCTCGGAACGAGCAGTACTTC. It specifies CAWSLSSRNEQYF.

This chain joins TRBV19 and TRBJ1-2; D possibly corresponds to TRBD1 (6 bases). This CDR3 contains 12 residues. Germline values: CDR1 LNHDA, CDR2 SQIVND (reference sequence). With 7 bases removed from V and 4 bases from J, the gap between germline ends came to 10 bases. CDR3 DNA sequence: TGTGCCAGTACATCAGGGGTCTATGGCTACACCTTC. As protein: CASTSGVYGYTF.